This TCR beta chain was profiled in a study of cytomegalovirus exposure and HLA in healthy donors. Overall study results and limits: Under in vitro conditions, a few CMV-associated chains were confirmed as specific for CMV antigens. Analysis was carried out at a later point, and it linked a missense DCLRE1C variant to TCR beta V- and J-gene trimming.

The V gene's germline CDR1 is SEHNR and CDR2 FQNEAQ (reference sequence). The CDR3 consists of 15 residues. Trimming removed 1 base from V and 7 bases from J, with 16 bases in between. Notes on this clone: As yet, its antigen is unknown.

A multiplex PCR was run with 60 Vbeta primers and 13 Jbeta primers. The table came from immunoSEQ multiplex PCR; TCRdb's copy has only in-frame clones and leaves some out. Of about 94,000 clones in the sample, 70% to 85% were seen once. The TCR sequence derives from a man aged 25-45 years in good health and CMV-seropositive. The J gene is TRBJ1-1, the V gene TRBV7-9, with D perhaps TRBD1 (5 bases). Input material: PBMCs. The CDR3 region has the DNA TGTGCCAGCAGCTTAGGGCGGGGACCGGGGAGTGAAGCTTTCTTT. Amino acids: CASSLGRGPGSEAFF.